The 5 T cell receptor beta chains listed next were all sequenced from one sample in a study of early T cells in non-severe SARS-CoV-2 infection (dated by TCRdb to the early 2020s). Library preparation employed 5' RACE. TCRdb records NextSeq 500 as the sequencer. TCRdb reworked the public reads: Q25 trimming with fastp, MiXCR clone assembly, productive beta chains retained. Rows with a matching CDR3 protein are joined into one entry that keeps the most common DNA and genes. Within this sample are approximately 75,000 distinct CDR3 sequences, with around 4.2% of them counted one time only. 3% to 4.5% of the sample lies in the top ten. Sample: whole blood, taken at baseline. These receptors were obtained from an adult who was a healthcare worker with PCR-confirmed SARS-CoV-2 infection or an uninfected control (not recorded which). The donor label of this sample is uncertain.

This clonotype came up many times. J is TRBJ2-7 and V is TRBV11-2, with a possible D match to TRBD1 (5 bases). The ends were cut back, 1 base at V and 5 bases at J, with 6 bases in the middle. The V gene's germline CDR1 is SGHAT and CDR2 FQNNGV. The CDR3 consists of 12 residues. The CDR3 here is CASSLAGNEQYF. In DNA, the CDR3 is TGTGCCAGCAGCTTAGCAGGGAACGAGCAGTACTTC.

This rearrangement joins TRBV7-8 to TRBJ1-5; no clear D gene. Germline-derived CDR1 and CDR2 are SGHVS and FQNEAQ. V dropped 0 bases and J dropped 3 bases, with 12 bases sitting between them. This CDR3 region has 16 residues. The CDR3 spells CASSLAWGQVNQPQHF. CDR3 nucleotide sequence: TGTGCCAGCAGCTTAGCTTGGGGTCAGGTCAATCAGCCCCAGCATTTT. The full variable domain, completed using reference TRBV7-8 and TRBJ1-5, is GAGVSQSPRYKVAKRGQDVALRCDPISGHVSLFWYQQALGQGPEFLTYFQNEAQLDKSGLPSDRFFAERPEGSVSTLKIQRTQQEDSAVYLCASSLAWGQVNQPQHFGDGTRLSIL.

CDR3 DNA: TGCGCCAGCAGCCCCGGGACTAGCGGTTACAATGAGCAGTTCTTC. It is translated as CASSPGTSGYNEQFF. The V gene is TRBV5-1, the J gene TRBJ2-1; 11 bases fit TRBD2. The CDR3 has 15 amino acids. V trimming: 4 bases; J trimming: 4 bases; junction bases outside the gene matches: 4. Germline V gives CDR1 SGHRS, CDR2 YFSETQ. The full variable domain, with the rest looked up from reference TRBV5-1 and TRBJ2-1, is KAGVTQTPRYLIKTRGQQVTLSCSPISGHRSVSWYQQTPGQGLQFLFEYFSETQRNKGNFPGRFSGRQFSNSRSEMNVSTLELGDSALYLCASSPGTSGYNEQFFGPGTRLTVL.

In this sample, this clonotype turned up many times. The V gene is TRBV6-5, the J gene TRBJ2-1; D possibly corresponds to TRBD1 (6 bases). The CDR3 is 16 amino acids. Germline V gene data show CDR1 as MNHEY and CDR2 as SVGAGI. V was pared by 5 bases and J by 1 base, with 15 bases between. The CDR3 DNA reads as TGTGCCAGCAGTAAAACCCGAACAGGGTCCTACAATGAGCAGTTCTTC. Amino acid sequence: CASSKTRTGSYNEQFF.

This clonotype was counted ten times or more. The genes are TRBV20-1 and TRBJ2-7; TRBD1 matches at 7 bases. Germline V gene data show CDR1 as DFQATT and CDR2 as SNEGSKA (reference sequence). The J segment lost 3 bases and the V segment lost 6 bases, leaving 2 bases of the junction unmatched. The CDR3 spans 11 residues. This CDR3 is CSARDSYEQYF. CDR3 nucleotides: TGCAGTGCAAGGGACAGCTACGAGCAGTACTTC.